These 5 T cell receptor beta chains came from one sample sequenced in a study of cytomegalovirus exposure and HLA in healthy donors. The protocol was immunoSEQ multiplex PCR, while the TCRdb copy is restricted to in-frame clones and leaves out a portion. Here the sample spans 68,000 or so clones, roughly nine tenths being singletons. Sequenced: PBMCs. The receptors originated from a woman younger than 35 in good health and CMV-seronegative.

The J gene is TRBJ1-2, the V gene TRBV29-1, with no clear D. The ends were cut back, 3 bases at V and 2 bases at J, with 4 bases in the middle. CDR1 and CDR2 from the germline V gene are SQVTM and ANQGSEA. CDR3 size: 11 residues. The CDR3 nucleotides are TGCAGCGTTGATAAAAACTATGGCTACACCTTC. This sequence encodes CSVDKNYGYTF.

This sequence joins TRBV23-1 and TRBJ1-5, with D perhaps matching TRBD1 (6 bases). TRBV23-1 is noted as an ORF with a role that remains uncertain. This CDR3 region has 15 residues. The V and J ends lost 7 bases and 6 bases respectively, with 19 bases between them. The CDR3 coding sequence is TGCGCCAGCACTCTTAGGGGGTGTGGGGGTCAGCCCCAGCATTTT. It specifies CASTLRGCGGQPQHF.

This chain connects TRBV18 to TRBJ1-1; tentatively, D is TRBD1 (6 bases). The germline V gene has CDR1 KGHSH and CDR2 LQKENI. The CDR3 covers 13 residues. V lost 2 bases and J lost 5, with 9 bases in between. This CDR3 is CASSPRGWTEAFF. CDR3 sequence (DNA): TGTGCCAGCTCACCAAGGGGGTGGACTGAAGCTTTCTTT.

The J gene is TRBJ1-2, the V gene TRBV25-1; TRBD1 might be the D (6 bases). This CDR3 region has 15 residues. Germline CDR1 MGHDK, CDR2 SYGVNS. V was trimmed by 6 bases and J by 8 bases, leaving 22 bases between them. Here the CDR3 DNA reads TGTGCCAGCAGCGCAGGGGCCGCTCTCGTTTGGGGCTACACCTTC. Translating it yields CASSAGAALVWGYTF.

The chain employs TRBV11-2 and TRBJ2-7, with D uncertain. The CDR3 contains 14 residues. Looked up from germline, CDR1 is SGHAT and CDR2 is FQNNGV. The V and J ends lost 5 bases and 0 bases respectively, with 11 bases between them. CDR3 sequence: CASSIDTYSYEQYF. CDR3 bases: TGTGCCAGCAGCATCGACACTTACTCCTACGAGCAGTACTTC.